This entry lists 9 T cell receptor beta chains sequenced from one sample in a study of shared clonotypes between healthy human individuals. TCRdb keeps only in-frame clones here, not all; method: immunoSEQ multiplex PCR. The data hold 2 million to 2.5 million clones, with 90% to 97% observed a single time. Sequencing input: naive CD4+ T cells sorted from blood. Regarding subset: CD45RA+ positively selected. These TCRs come from a man aged 18 to 35 in good health.

Note on this clone: This CDR3 is also generated by other DNA sequences in the sample. This sequence joins TRBV5-6 and TRBJ1-5; no clear D gene. V was cut by 1 base and J by 5 bases, with 4 bases left in between. Germline CDR1 SGHDT, CDR2 YYEEEE. This CDR3 has 12 amino acids. The CDR3 here is CASSLIDQPQHF. As DNA, the CDR3 is TGTGCCAGCAGCTTGATAGATCAGCCCCAGCATTTT. The complete variable domain, with remaining parts taken from reference TRBV5-6 and TRBJ1-5, reads DAGVTQSPTHLIKTRGQQVTLRCSPKSGHDTVSWYQQALGQGPQFIFQYYEEEERQRGNFPDRFSGHQFPNYSSELNVNALLLGDSALYLCASSLIDQPQHFGDGTRLSIL.

V is TRBV11-2 and J is TRBJ1-1; D uncertain. This CDR3 is 13 amino acids long. With 5 bases removed from V and 0 bases from J, the gap between germline ends came to 7 bases. Germline CDR1 is SGHAT and CDR2 is FQNNGV. The CDR3 DNA is TGTGCCAGCAGCACACATATGAACACTGAAGCTTTCTTT. Its translation is CASSTHMNTEAFF.

Regarding this clone: The sample holds other DNA sequences that translate to the same CDR3. V is TRBV7-2 and J is TRBJ1-1; no clear D gene. The V end was cut by 0 bases, the J end by 0 bases, with 8 bases between. Germline CDR1 is SGHTA and CDR2 is FQGNSA. The length of the CDR3 is 15 residues. The CDR3 protein is CASSLAGPMNTEAFF. The CDR3 bases are TGTGCCAGCAGCTTAGCGGGCCCCATGAACACTGAAGCTTTCTTT. Looking up the rest from reference TRBV7-2 and TRBJ1-1 gives the full variable domain: GAGVSQSPSNKVTEKGKDVELRCDPISGHTALYWYRQSLGQGLEFLIYFQGNSAPDKSGLPSDRFSAERTGGSVSTLTIQRTQQEDSAVYLCASSLAGPMNTEAFFGQGTRLTVV.

The CDR3 sequence is CASSRTGEAYNEQFF. The CDR3 nucleotides are TGTGCCAGCAGTCGCACAGGGGAGGCCTACAATGAGCAGTTCTTC. The chain links TRBV6-5 to TRBJ2-1, with D possibly being TRBD1 (7 bases). The CDR3 sequence is 15 residues long. Germline assignment: CDR1 MNHEY and CDR2 SVGAGI. Deletions cut 5 bases from V and 2 bases from J, with 13 bases between.

V and J are TRBV6-5 and TRBJ1-6, with 8 positions matching TRBD1. The CDR3 totals 14 residues. Looked up from germline, CDR1 is MNHEY and CDR2 is SVGAGI. Unmatched junction bases numbered 5, after V lost 6 bases and J lost 7 bases. CDR3 protein: CASRTGQANSPLHF. The CDR3 bases are TGTGCCAGCAGAACGGGACAGGCAAATTCACCCCTCCACTTT.

V usage is TRBV7-9 and J usage is TRBJ1-4; D remains ambiguous. V was shortened by 4 bases and J by 6 bases, with 15 bases between the two germline ends. Per germline, CDR1 SEHNR and CDR2 FQNEAQ (reference sequence). This CDR3 has 15 amino acids. CDR3 sequence: CASSSQGSTHEKLFF. The CDR3 DNA follows: TGTGCCAGCAGCTCCCAAGGGTCCACACATGAAAAACTGTTTTTT.

Details on this clone: Other DNA sequences in this sample translate to the same CDR3. The rearrangement uses TRBV20-1 and TRBJ2-7; D gene ambiguous. This CDR3 region has 11 residues. Germline loops: CDR1 DFQATT, CDR2 SNEGSKA (reference sequence). Trimming took off 0 bases at V and 3 bases at J, with 3 bases between the two ends. CDR3 nucleotide sequence: TGCAGTGCTAGAGATATCTACGAGCAGTACTTC. Amino acid sequence: CSARDIYEQYF.

The gene calls are TRBV5-4 and TRBJ2-3, with D maybe TRBD2 (6 bases). V lost 6 bases to trimming and J lost 2 bases, with 16 bases between them. The CDR3 extends over 15 amino acids. CDR1 is SGHNT, CDR2 YYREEE, per germline (reference sequence). DNA of the CDR3: TGTGCCAGCAAGGGGACCGGGACTCCCACAGATACGCAGTATTTT. This sequence encodes CASKGTGTPTDTQYF.

This clone was found once. The rearrangement links TRBV7-9 to TRBJ2-7, with 7 bases aligning to TRBD2. This CDR3 spans 15 amino acids. Unmatched junction bases numbered 5, after V lost 1 base and J lost 2 bases. The germline gives CDR1 SEHNR, CDR2 FQNEAQ (reference sequence). The CDR3 DNA reads TGTGCCAGCAGCTTAGAGGGAGGGCCGGCCTACGAGCAGTACTTC. Its protein product is CASSLEGGPAYEQYF.